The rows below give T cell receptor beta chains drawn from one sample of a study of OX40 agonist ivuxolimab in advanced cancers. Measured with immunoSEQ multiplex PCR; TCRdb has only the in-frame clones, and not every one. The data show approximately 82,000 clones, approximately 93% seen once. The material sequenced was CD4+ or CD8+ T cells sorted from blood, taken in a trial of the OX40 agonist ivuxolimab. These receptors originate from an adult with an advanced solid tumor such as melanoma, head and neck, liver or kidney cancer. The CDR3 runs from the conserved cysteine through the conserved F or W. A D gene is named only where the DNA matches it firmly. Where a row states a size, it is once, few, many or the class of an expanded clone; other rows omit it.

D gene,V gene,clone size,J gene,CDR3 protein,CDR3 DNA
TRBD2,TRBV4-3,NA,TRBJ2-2,CASSQEGGLAATTGELFF,TGCGCCAGCAGCCAAGAAGGGGGACTAGCGGCTACGACCGGGGAGCTGTTTTTT
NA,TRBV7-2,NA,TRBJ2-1,CASSLGRDSRNEQFF,TGTGCCAGCAGCTTAGGTCGGGACTCCCGCAATGAGCAGTTCTTC
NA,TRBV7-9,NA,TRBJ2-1,CASSYNEQFF,TGTGCCAGCTCCTACAATGAGCAGTTCTTC
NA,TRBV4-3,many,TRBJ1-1,CASSQAWGLLDREQGEAFF,TGCGCCAGCAGCCAAGCTTGGGGCCTCTTGGACCGTGAACAGGGTGAAGCTTTCTTT
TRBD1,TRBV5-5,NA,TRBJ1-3,CASSAGGTGVWENTIYF,TGTGCCAGCAGCGCCGGGGGGACAGGCGTCTGGGAAAACACCATATATTTT
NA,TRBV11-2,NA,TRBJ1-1,CASSLAGPTVNTEAFF,TGTGCCAGCAGCTTAGCGGGACCGACAGTGAACACTGAAGCTTTCTTT
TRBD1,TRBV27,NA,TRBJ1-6,CASRVTGGGSPLHF,TGTGCCAGCAGGGTAACAGGGGGAGGCTCACCCCTCCACTTT
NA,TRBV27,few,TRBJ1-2,CASSWNANRGYTF,TGTGCCAGCAGTTGGAATGCGAATCGTGGCTACACCTTC
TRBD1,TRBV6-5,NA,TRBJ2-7,CASSAGTGSGEQYF,TGTGCCAGCAGTGCCGGGACAGGGTCAGGCGAGCAGTACTTC
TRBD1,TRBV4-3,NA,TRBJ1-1,CASSHTGALNTEAFF,TGCGCCAGCAGCCATACAGGGGCCTTAAACACTGAAGCTTTCTTT
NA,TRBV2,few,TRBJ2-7,CASSGQSYEQYF,TGTGCCAGCAGTGGACAGTCCTACGAGCAGTACTTC
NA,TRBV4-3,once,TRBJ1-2,CASSQASLYYGYTF,TGCGCCAGCAGCCAGGCCAGCCTTTATTATGGCTACACCTTC
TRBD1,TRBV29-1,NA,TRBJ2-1,CSVWGQGGSYNEQFF,TGCAGCGTCTGGGGACAGGGGGGCTCCTACAATGAGCAGTTCTTC
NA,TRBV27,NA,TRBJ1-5,CASSLGSGRQPQHF,TGTGCCAGCAGTTTGGGGTCAGGGCGGCAGCCCCAGCATTTT
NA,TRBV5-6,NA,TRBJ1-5,CASSFGGQPQHF,TGTGCCAGCAGCTTTGGGGGCCAGCCCCAGCATTTT
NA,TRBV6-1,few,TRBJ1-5,CASRSVEQPQHF,TGTGCCAGCAGATCAGTGGAACAGCCCCAGCATTTT
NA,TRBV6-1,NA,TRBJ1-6,CASSNRDRTLTLHF,TGTGCCAGCAGTAACCGGGACCGCACTTTGACTCTCCACTTT
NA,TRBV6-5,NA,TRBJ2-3,CASSGGAGDTQYF,TGTGCCAGCAGTGGGGGGGCCGGTGACACGCAGTATTTT
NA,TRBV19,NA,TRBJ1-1,CASSIRGGTEAFF,TGTGCCAGTAGTATTCGCGGGGGCACTGAAGCTTTCTTT
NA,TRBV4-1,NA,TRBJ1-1,CASSQFVTTGTEAFF,TGCGCCAGCAGCCAATTTGTCACCACTGGGACTGAAGCTTTCTTT
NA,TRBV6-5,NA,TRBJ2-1,CASSADGSYNEQFF,TGTGCCAGCAGTGCCGACGGCTCCTACAATGAGCAGTTCTTC
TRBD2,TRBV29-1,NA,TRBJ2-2,CSYQREWNTGELFF,TGCAGCTATCAGCGGGAGTGGAACACCGGGGAGCTGTTTTTT
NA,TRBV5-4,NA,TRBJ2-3,CASSLGSLGGDTQYF,TGTGCCAGCAGCTTGGGCTCCCTCGGGGGCGATACGCAGTATTTT
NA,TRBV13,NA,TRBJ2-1,CASSLEDTQEKNYNEQFF,TGTGCCAGCAGCTTAGAGGACACCCAGGAAAAAAACTACAATGAGCAGTTCTTC
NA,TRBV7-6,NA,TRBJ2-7,CASSPMGHGGYEQYF,TGTGCCAGCAGCCCAATGGGACACGGAGGCTACGAGCAGTACTTC
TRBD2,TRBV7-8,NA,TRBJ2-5,CATSRKAGLAGGTETQYF,TGTGCCACCAGCAGGAAGGCGGGACTAGCGGGAGGGACCGAGACCCAGTACTTC
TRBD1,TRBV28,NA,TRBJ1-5,CASSRPRTGESNQPQHF,TGTGCCAGCAGTCGACCCCGGACAGGGGAGAGCAATCAGCCCCAGCATTTT
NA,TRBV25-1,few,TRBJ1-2,CASSGEPYGYTF,TGTGCCAGCAGTGGGGAGCCCTATGGCTACACCTTC
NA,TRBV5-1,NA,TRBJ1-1,CASSWEPGQTNTEAFF,TGCGCCAGCAGCTGGGAACCGGGACAAACGAACACTGAAGCTTTCTTT
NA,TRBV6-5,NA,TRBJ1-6,CASSELQGSPLHF,TGTGCCAGCAGCGAATTACAGGGATCACCCCTCCACTTT
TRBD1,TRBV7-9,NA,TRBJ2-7,CASTDGRTGKSRPYEQYF,TGTGCCAGCACCGACGGGCGGACAGGGAAAAGTCGGCCCTACGAGCAGTACTTC
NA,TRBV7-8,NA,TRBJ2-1,CASRPDPGDEQFF,TGTGCCAGCAGACCCGACCCCGGGGATGAGCAGTTCTTC
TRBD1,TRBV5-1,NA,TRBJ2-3,CASSFRTGGTDTQYF,TGCGCCAGCAGCTTCCGGACAGGGGGTACCGATACGCAGTATTTT
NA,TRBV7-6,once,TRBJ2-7,CASSADTFSASYEQYF,TGTGCCAGCAGCGCCGACACCTTCTCCGCTTCCTACGAGCAGTACTTC
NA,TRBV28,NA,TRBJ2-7,CASSPGYEQYF,TGTGCCAGCTCCCCCGGGTACGAGCAGTACTTC
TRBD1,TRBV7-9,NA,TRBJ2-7,CASTLTGGPDEQYF,TGTGCCAGCACCCTCACAGGGGGCCCAGACGAGCAGTACTTC
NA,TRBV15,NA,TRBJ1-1,CATSGANTEAFF,TGTGCCACCAGCGGGGCCAACACTGAAGCTTTCTTT
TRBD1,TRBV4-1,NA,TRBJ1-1,CASSQERTGGAEAFF,TGCGCCAGCAGCCAAGAAAGGACAGGAGGAGCTGAAGCTTTCTTT
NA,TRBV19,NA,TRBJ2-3,CASSIKQHTDTQYF,TGTGCCAGTAGTATAAAGCAGCACACAGATACGCAGTATTTT